This T cell receptor (beta chain) was identified in a study of blood T cell repertoires in COVID-19. Across the study: Samples representing acute and convalescent COVID-19 were sourced from the United States, Italy and Spain. From T cells, B-cell-depleted T cells, or PBMCs came the material, which was cDNA or gDNA.

Original analysis: Estimates of nucleated cell counts were drawn from the amplification of reference gene primers. This table comes from immunoSEQ multiplex PCR, and its TCRdb copy is limited to in-frame clones, with some not included. That table gives V, J and clone size, and the DNA gave D and trimming. The repertoire has tens of thousands of clones, roughly 84% of them found once; the top ten carry 22%. This clone appeared once. The CDR3 runs to 12 residues. Germline V gene lookup returns CDR1 SGHAT and CDR2 FQDESV (reference sequence). Trimming took off 4 bases at V and 5 bases at J, with 8 bases between the two ends.

The chain links TRBV11-1 to TRBJ1-2; D is unresolved. The TCR comes from a woman older than 75 in a cohort sampled during active or convalescent COVID-19. Sequencing input: peripheral blood. CDR3 in amino acids: CASSSTEYGYTF. The CDR3 region has the DNA TGTGCCAGCAGCTCCACAGAATATGGCTACACCTTC.